The clone carrying this TCR beta chain was picked up one time. This specimen comes from a study of blood T cells in healthy people across ages. This CDR3 region has 16 residues. Germline CDR1 reads SGHTA; CDR2 reads FQGNSA. Trimming cost V 5 bases and J 2 bases; bases outside gene matches: 4. Using a J-beta primer mix together with a sample-barcoded 5' primer, a second PCR was run for about 6 to 11 cycles. One entry per CDR3 protein, called by TCRdb with MiXCR from the 5' RACE reads. The data show 1,500,000 or so distinct CDR3 sequences, with roughly two fifths seen just once and about 4.1% held by the top ten.

The sequencing sample was made of blood. The clonotype was recovered from a woman between 18 and 30 years old in good health. The V call is TRBV7-2, the J call TRBJ2-6, with 9 bases matching TRBD1. CDR3 nucleotides: TGTGCCAGCAGCCCACGGACAGGGGCTGGGGCCAACGTCCTGACTTTC. It codes for CASSPRTGAGANVLTF.